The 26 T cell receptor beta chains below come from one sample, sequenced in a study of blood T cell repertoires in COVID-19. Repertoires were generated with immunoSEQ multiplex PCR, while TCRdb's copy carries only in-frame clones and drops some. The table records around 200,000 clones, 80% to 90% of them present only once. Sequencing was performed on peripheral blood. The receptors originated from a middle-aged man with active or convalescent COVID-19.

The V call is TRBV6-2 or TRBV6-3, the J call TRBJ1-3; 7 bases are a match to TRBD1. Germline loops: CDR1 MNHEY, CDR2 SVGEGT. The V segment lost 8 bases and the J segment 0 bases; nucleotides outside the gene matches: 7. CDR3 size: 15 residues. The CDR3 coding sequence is TGTGCCAGCGGCCGGGACAGTCACTCTGGAAACACCATATATTTT. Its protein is CASGRDSHSGNTIYF.

The CDR3 loop is CASSLEGHEGDEQFF. CDR3 DNA: TGCGCCAGCAGCTTGGAGGGGCACGAAGGAGATGAGCAGTTCTTC. This rearrangement joins TRBV5-1 to TRBJ2-1; D is perhaps TRBD1 (5 bases). Trimming shortened V by 0 bases and J by 8 bases, and 15 bases separated the two germline ends. In germline, CDR1 is SGHRS, CDR2 YFSETQ. The CDR3 has 15 amino acids.

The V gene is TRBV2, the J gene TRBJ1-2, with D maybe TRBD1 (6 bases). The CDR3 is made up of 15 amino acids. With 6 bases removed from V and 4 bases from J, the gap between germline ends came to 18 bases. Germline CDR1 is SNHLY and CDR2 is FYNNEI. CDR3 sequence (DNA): TGTGCCAGCAGGGACAGCCCCTCTAACTTCTATGGCTACACCTTC. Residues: CASRDSPSNFYGYTF.

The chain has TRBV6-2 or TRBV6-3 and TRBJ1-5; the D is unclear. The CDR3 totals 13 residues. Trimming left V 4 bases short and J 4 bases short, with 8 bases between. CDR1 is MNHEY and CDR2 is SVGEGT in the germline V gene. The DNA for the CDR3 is TGTGCCAGCAGTTTTTTCGGTAATCAGCCCCAGCATTTT. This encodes CASSFFGNQPQHF.

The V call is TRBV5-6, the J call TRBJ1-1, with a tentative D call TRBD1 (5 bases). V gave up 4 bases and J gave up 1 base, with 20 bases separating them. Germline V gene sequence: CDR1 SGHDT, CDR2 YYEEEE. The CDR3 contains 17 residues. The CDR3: CASSLQGAGISNTEAFF. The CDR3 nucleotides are TGTGCCAGCAGCCTTCAGGGTGCAGGGATATCGAACACTGAAGCTTTCTTT. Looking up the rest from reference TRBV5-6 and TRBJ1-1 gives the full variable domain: DAGVTQSPTHLIKTRGQQVTLRCSPKSGHDTVSWYQQALGQGPQFIFQYYEEEERQRGNFPDRFSGHQFPNYSSELNVNALLLGDSALYLCASSLQGAGISNTEAFFGQGTRLTVV.

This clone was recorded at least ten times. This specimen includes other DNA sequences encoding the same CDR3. DNA for the CDR3: TGTGCCAGCAGCCCCCGGGGGACCACAGATACGCAGTATTTT. This gives the protein CASSPRGTTDTQYF. V is TRBV9 and J is TRBJ2-3; tentatively, D is TRBD2 (6 bases). The CDR3 is 14 residues long. The V end was cut by 4 bases, the J end by 2 bases, with 11 bases between. CDR1 SGDLS and CDR2 YYNGEE come from the germline V gene.

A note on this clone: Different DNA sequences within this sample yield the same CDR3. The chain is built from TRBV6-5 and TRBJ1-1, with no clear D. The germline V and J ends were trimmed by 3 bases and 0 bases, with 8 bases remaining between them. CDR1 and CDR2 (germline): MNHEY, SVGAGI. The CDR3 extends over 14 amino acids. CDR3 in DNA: TGTGCCAGCAGTTATGCGGGCGTGAACACTGAAGCTTTCTTT. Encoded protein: CASSYAGVNTEAFF.

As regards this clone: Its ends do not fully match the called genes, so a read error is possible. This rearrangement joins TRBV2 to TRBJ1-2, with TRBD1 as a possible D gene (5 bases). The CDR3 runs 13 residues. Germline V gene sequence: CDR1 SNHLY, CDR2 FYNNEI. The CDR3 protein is CALSPTENYGYTF. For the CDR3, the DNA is TGCGCCCTTTCCCCGACAGAGAACTATGGCTACACCTTC.

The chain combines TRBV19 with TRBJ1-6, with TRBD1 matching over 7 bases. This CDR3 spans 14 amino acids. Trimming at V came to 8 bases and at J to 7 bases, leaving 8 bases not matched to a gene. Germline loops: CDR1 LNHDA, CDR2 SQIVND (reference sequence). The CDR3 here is CASGSGTANSPLHF. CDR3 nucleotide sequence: TGTGCCAGTGGGTCCGGGACAGCAAATTCACCCCTCCACTTT.

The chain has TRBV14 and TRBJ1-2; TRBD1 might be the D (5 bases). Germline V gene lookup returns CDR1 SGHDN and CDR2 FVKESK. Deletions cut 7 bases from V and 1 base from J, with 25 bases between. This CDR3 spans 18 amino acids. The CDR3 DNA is TGTGCCAGCATGCCCGGCTACGGCCCAGGGAGGGGTAACTATGGCTACACCTTC. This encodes CASMPGYGPGRGNYGYTF.

The DNA for the CDR3 is TGTGCCAGCCAATCTAACCCCCCGGGGGGGTACAATGAGCAGTTCTTC. As protein: CASQSNPPGGYNEQFF. The rearrangement uses TRBV28 and TRBJ2-1; 8 bases are a match to TRBD2. Trimming at V came to 8 bases and at J to 4 bases, leaving 13 bases not matched to a gene. The CDR3 extends over 16 amino acids. Per the germline V gene, CDR1 is MDHEN and CDR2 is SYDVKM.

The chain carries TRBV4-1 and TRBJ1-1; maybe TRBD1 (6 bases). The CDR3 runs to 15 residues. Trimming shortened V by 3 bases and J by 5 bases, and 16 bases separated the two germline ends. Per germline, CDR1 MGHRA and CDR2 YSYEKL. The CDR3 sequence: CASSQALGGHTEAFF. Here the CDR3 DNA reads TGCGCCAGCAGCCAGGCGCTCGGGGGGCATACTGAAGCTTTCTTT.

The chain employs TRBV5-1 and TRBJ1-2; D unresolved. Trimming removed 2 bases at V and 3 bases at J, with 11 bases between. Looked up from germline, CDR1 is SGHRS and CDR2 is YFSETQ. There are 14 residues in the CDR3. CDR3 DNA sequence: TGCGCCAGCAGCTTCGGGTTGTATGACTATGGCTACACCTTC. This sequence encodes CASSFGLYDYGYTF.

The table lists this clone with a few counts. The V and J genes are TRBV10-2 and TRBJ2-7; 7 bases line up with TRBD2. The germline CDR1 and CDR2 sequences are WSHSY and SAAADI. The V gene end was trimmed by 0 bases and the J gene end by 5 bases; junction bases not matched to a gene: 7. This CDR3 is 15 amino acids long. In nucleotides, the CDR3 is TGCGCCAGCAGTGAGTCGACTAGCCTAGGGGACGAGCAGTACTTC. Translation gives CASSESTSLGDEQYF.

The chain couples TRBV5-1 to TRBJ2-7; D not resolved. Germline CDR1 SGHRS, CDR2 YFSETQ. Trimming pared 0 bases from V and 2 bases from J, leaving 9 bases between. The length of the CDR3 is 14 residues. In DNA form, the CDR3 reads TGCGCCAGCAGCTTGGCCTCCCCCCCCTACGAGCAGTACTTC. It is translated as CASSLASPPYEQYF.

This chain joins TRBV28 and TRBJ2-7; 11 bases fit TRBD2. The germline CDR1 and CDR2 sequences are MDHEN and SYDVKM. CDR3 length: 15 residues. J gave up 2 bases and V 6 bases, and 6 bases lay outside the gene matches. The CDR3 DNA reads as TGTGCCAGCAGGGAACTAGCGGGGGTTACCTACGAGCAGTACTTC. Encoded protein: CASRELAGVTYEQYF.

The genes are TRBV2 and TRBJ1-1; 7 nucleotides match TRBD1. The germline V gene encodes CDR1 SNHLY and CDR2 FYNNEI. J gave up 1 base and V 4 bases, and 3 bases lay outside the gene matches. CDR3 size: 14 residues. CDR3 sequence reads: CASSADRRNTEAFF. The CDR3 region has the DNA TGTGCCAGCAGTGCGGACAGGAGGAACACTGAAGCTTTCTTT.

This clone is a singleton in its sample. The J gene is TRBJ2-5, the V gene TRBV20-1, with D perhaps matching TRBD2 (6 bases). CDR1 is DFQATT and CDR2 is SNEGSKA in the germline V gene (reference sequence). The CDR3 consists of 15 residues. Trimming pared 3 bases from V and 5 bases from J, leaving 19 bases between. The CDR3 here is CSASGLALRWETQYF. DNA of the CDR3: TGCAGTGCTAGTGGTCTAGCGCTCAGATGGGAGACCCAGTACTTC.

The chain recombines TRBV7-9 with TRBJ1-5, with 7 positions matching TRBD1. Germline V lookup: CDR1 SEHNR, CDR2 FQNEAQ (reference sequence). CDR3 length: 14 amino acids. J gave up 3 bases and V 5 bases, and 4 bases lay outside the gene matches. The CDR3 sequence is CASSRDRANQPQHF. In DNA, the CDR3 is TGTGCCAGCAGCCGCGACAGGGCCAATCAGCCCCAGCATTTT.

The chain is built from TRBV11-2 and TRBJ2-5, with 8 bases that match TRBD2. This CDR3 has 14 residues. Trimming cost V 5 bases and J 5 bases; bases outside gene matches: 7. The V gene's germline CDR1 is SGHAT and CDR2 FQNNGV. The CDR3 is CASSKGLVTETQYF. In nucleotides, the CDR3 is TGTGCCAGCAGCAAGGGACTAGTTACGGAGACCCAGTACTTC.

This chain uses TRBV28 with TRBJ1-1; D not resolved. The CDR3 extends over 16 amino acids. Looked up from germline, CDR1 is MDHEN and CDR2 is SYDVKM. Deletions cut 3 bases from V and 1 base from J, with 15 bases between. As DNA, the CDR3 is TGTGCCAGCAGTTTCCCACCGCTTGGGAGGAACACTGAAGCTTTCTTT. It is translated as CASSFPPLGRNTEAFF.

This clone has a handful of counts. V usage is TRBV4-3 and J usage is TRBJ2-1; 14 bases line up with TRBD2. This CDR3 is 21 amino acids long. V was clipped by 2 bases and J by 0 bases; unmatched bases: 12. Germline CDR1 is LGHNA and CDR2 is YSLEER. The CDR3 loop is CASSQLIPGLAGVSSYNEQFF. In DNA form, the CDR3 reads TGCGCCAGCAGCCAACTCATCCCGGGACTAGCGGGGGTCAGCTCCTACAATGAGCAGTTCTTC.

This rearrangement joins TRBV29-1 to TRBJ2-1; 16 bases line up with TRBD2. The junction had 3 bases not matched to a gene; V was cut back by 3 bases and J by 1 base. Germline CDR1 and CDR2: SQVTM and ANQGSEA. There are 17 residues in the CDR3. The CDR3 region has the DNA TGCAGCGTTGAGGGACTAGCGGGGGGGCGGTCCTACAATGAGCAGTTCTTC. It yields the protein CSVEGLAGGRSYNEQFF.

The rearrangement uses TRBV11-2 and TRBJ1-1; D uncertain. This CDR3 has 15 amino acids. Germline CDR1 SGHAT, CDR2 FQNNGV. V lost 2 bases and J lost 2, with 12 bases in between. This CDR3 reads CASSLFGRVNTEAFF. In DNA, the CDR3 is TGTGCCAGCAGCTTATTCGGGAGGGTTAACACTGAAGCTTTCTTT.

The DNA of the CDR3 is TGTGCCAGCAGTCCGAGGGACAGCGGACTCTATGGCTACACCTTC. Protein: CASSPRDSGLYGYTF. The V and J genes are TRBV27 and TRBJ1-2; 7 nucleotides line up with TRBD1. V lost 5 bases, J lost 4 bases, and 10 bases stayed unmatched. The germline V gene encodes CDR1 MNHEY and CDR2 SMNVEV (reference sequence). The CDR3 sequence is 15 residues long.

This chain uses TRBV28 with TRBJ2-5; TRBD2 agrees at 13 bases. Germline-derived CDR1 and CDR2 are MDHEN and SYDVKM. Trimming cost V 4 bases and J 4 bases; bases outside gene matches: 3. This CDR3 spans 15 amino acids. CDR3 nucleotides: TGTGCCAGCAGTTCACTAGCGGGGGGGGTAGAGACCCAGTACTTC. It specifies CASSSLAGGVETQYF.